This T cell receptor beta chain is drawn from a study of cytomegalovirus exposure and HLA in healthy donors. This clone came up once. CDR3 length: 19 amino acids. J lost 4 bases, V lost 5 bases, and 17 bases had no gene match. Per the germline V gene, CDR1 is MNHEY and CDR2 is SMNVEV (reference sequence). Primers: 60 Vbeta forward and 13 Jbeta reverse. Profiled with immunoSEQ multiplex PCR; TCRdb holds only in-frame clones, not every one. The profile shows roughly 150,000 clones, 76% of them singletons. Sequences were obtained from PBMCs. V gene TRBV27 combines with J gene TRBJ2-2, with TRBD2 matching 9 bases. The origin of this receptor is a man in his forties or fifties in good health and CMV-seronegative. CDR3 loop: CASSPKRGSGSLGTGELFF. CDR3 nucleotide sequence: TGTGCCAGCAGTCCGAAAAGGGGTAGCGGGAGTCTGGGCACCGGGGAGCTGTTTTTT.